In its sample, the clone carrying this T cell receptor (beta chain) was seen once. This sample is part of a study of control samples from healthy donors and cancer patients. Produced via immunoSEQ multiplex PCR; TCRdb's table is partial and in-frame only. Here the sample spans roughly 450,000 clones, around 90% being singletons. The V and J ends lost 10 bases and 1 base respectively, with 15 bases between them. This CDR3 has 14 amino acids. CDR1 ENHRY and CDR2 SYGVKD come from the germline V gene. This receptor was obtained from a man aged 40-49 years with head and neck cancer. The chain combines TRBV10-3 with TRBJ2-3; D remains unclear. The material sequenced was PBMCs. The CDR3 protein is CATQRQYGTDTQYF. For the CDR3, the DNA is TGTGCCACCCAACGGCAGTACGGCACAGATACGCAGTATTTT.